The clone carrying this T cell receptor (beta chain) was counted a single time. What it binds is unknown. This entry belongs to a study of cytomegalovirus exposure and HLA in healthy donors. General observations from the study: An Asian-associated ancestry cluster reportedly showed fewer N-insertions than the roughly 670-donor mean in a later analysis. Highest at DRB1 and lowest at HLA-C, TCR association rates differed among HLA loci in a later analysis. Accurate prediction of most subjects' HLA-A and HLA-B alleles from TCR beta sequences was reported. For most TCR sequences rarity was the rule, although some public TCRs occurred in many donors.

A multiplex PCR was run with 60 Vbeta primers and 13 Jbeta primers. The method was immunoSEQ multiplex PCR; TCRdb's version includes in-frame clones alone and lacks a portion of them. The sample lists 100,000 to 150,000 clones; approximately 80% were seen once. The material sequenced was PBMCs. The clonotype was recovered from a man aged 40-50 years in good health and CMV-seronegative.

As DNA, the CDR3 is TGCGCCAGCAGCCAAGGGACCCCCCTTCAGGGTTATGGCTACACCTTC. This translates into CASSQGTPLQGYGYTF. The chain combines TRBV4-1 with TRBJ1-2; D is perhaps TRBD1 (5 bases). Germline V CDR1 and CDR2: MGHRA, YSYEKL. The V end lost 1 base, the J end lost 5 bases, and 17 bases lay between the germline ends. The CDR3 consists of 16 residues.